This paragraph reports one T cell receptor (beta chain). Its matching antigen is unknown. TRB cDNA libraries were made by UMI-labeled 5' RACE. Each CDR3 protein gets one entry in TCRdb, which reprocessed the 5' RACE reads and gives no DNA. This sample carries tens of thousands of distinct CDR3 sequences, with about 0.62% going to the ten biggest clones. This record comes from a study of CXCR3-negative and CXCR3-positive naive CD8 T cells. Study-level findings and limits: Researchers report that CXCR3-positive naive cells carry more hydrophobic TRB CDR3s than CXCR3-negative naive cells.

The length of the CDR3 is 15 residues. Germline values: CDR1 ENHRY, CDR2 SYGVKD. The sequenced material came from naive CXCR3+ CD8+ T cells from blood. Subset: CD45RO-CCR7+CD27+CD95- naive CD8+ T cells expressing CXCR3 (TNR3+). The V call is TRBV10-3, the J call TRBJ2-1; lacking DNA, the TRBD2 call made by TCRdb goes unchecked. The TCR sequence derives from a human donor in good health. Some clones in this sample may be carry-over from other donors' samples. CDR3 loop: CATESPSGVYNEQFF.